This T cell receptor beta chain was sequenced during a study of blood T cell repertoires in COVID-19. Overall study: Acute and convalescent COVID-19 specimens originated in the United States, Italy and Spain. The analysed material was cDNA or gDNA that came from T cells, B-cell-depleted T cells, or PBMCs.

CDR1 is DFQATT, CDR2 SNEGSKA, per germline (reference sequence). Trimming cost V 6 bases and J 7 bases, with 9 bases left between them. The CDR3 runs 11 residues. In the source study's methods: The authors estimated nucleated cell counts from reference gene primer amplification. Assay used: immunoSEQ multiplex PCR; TCRdb lists only in-frame clones, some missing. The V and J calls and the clone size are those of that table, but D and trimming were determined from the DNA. The sample carries 140,000 or so clones, about 80% recorded once. This clone was found many times. This specimen includes other DNA sequences encoding the same CDR3.

This clonotype originated in a man aged 65 to 79 who had recovered from COVID-19. The chain links TRBV20-1 to TRBJ1-4; D ambiguous. Sequenced: peripheral blood. This chain's CDR3 is CSARSGEKLFF. The CDR3 DNA follows: TGCAGTGCCCGCTCGGGTGAAAAACTGTTTTTT.